This T cell receptor (beta chain) was profiled in a study of shared clonotypes between healthy human individuals. Study-wide points: The researchers took only blood, and tissue repertoires probably look different.

This clone was picked up one time. No antigen is known for it. The assay was run at deep level. Libraries were prepared by immunoSEQ multiplex PCR; TCRdb keeps only in-frame clonotypes and omits some of them. The data contain more than 1 million clones, roughly 74% of them singletons. Looked up from germline, CDR1 is MDHEN and CDR2 is SYDVKM. There are 14 residues in the CDR3. The V gene lost 2 bases and the J gene lost 6 bases, with 14 bases spanning the gap. The sequenced sample consisted of memory CD4+ T cells from PBMCs. Stated subset: CD45RA-negative fraction. The genes are TRBV28 and TRBJ2-7, with D unresolved. This receptor was taken from a young man in good health. Some clones in this sample may be carry-over from other donors' samples. The CDR3: CASSLTGPPLEQYF. The CDR3 DNA sequence: TGTGCCAGCAGTTTAACTGGACCCCCGCTCGAGCAGTACTTC. The full variable domain, rest sourced from reference TRBV28 and TRBJ2-7, is DVKVTQSSRYLVKRTGEKVFLECVQDMDHENMFWYRQDPGLGLRLIYFSYDVKMKEKGDIPEGYSVSREKKERFSLILESASTNQTSMYLCASSLTGPPLEQYFGPGTRLTVT.